What follows is one T cell receptor beta chain and its context. Its antigen remains unidentified. This entry comes from a study of PD-L1 blockade in urothelial cancer. Overall study context: Blood was tested 3 weeks (second dose) and 6 weeks into treatment. The study recovered a median of around 130,000 T cells per blood sample. Study-wide findings and caveats: A pretreatment blood TCR clonality that fell below the median predicted better progression-free and overall survival.

Profiling relied on immunoSEQ multiplex PCR, and the TCRdb table lists in-frame clones only, not all of them. The data contain around 110,000 clones, around 89% of them singletons. The CDR3 has 13 amino acids. Germline loops: CDR1 MNHEY, CDR2 SMNVEV (reference sequence). The ends were cut back, 6 bases at V and 7 bases at J, with 12 bases in the middle. Specified time point: peripheral blood 6 weeks after treatment start. The source of this sequence is a man in his 60s with urothelial cancer. This material consisted of PBMCs, taken around atezolizumab (anti-PD-L1) treatment. The chain couples TRBV27 to TRBJ1-4; D is perhaps TRBD1 (6 bases). The DNA of the CDR3 is TGTGCCAGCAGGGCACAGGGTCGTGAAAAACTGTTTTTT. Its translation: CASRAQGREKLFF.